This T cell receptor (beta chain) appears in the sequencing data of a study of CD8 T cells in ankylosing spondylitis (dated by TCRdb to about 2017). Broadly, across the study: To find TCR variants linked to disease, the study profiled T cell receptor beta repertoires in ankylosing spondylitis patients and healthy donors. The whole study cohort included 108 healthy donors and over 20 ankylosing spondylitis patients. Peripheral blood samples were taken, and synovial fluid was additionally collected from ankylosing spondylitis patients.

TCRdb lists the instrument as Illumina HiSeq 2500. TCR beta libraries were prepared by quantitative 5'-RACE with molecular barcodes. Turning to the authors' computational methods: A new computational method based on a probabilistic model of VDJ rearrangement was used to identify disease-linked TCR variants. TCRdb reworked the public reads: Q25 trimming with fastp, MiXCR clone assembly, productive beta chains retained. Here each entry gathers all rows of one CDR3 protein and keeps the most common genes and DNA. In this record, the V and J calls reflect TCRdb's handling and not the investigators' own analysis. The sample table lists hundreds of thousands of distinct CDR3 sequences, approximately 12% of them with a count of one. Together, the top ten hold approximately 0.51% of the sample. Taken from cysteine to phenylalanine, the CDR3 has 15 residues. Just the 45-base CDR3 DNA is kept, in frame starting at base 1. V is shortened by 0 bases, J by 0 bases, and the region joining them spans 8 bases. Via the germline V gene (reference sequence), CDR1 is GTSNPN and CDR2 SVGIG.

Points the paper makes about the study in general: Some of the motif variants had been reported before in the synovial fluid and blood of reactive arthritis patients, a finding that suggests common disease-initiation mechanisms. According to the report, matched synovial fluid samples from ankylosing spondylitis patients were significantly enriched for the disease-linked clones. A CD8+ phenotype was shown by the disease-linked clones, which were found at relatively low frequencies in peripheral blood. A TCR beta motif of 8 or 9 highly homologous amino acid variants appeared characteristic of blood from ankylosing spondylitis patients.

As for this clonotype: What this receptor recognizes is not known. Base qualities are not at hand, and no much larger clone is one base apart.

Sample: blood, either unsorted or a sorted T cell fraction (not recorded which). This TCR derives from a male donor with ankylosing spondylitis. The V and J segments used are TRBV30 and TRBJ2-2, with the D gene call left open. The base sequence is TGTGCCTGGAGTGTACTCAGTACGAACACCGGGGAGCTGTTTTTT. It specifies CAWSVLSTNTGELFF.